The 32 T cell receptor beta chains reported below all come from one sample, sequenced in a study of T cell responses to AZD1222 COVID-19 vaccine. Profiled with immunoSEQ multiplex PCR; TCRdb holds only in-frame clones, not every one. Among around 90,000 clones listed, roughly 84% were seen once. The material sequenced was peripheral blood, taken on day 0 of AZD1222 vaccination. These receptors were collected from an adult in good health.

This clone is a singleton in its sample. V is TRBV7-8 and J is TRBJ1-4; perhaps TRBD1 as D (5 bases). Between the trimmed V and J ends, which lost 5 bases and 4 bases, there was a span of 14 bases. Germline V gene sequence: CDR1 SGHVS, CDR2 FQNEAQ. The CDR3 length is 15 residues. CDR3 nucleotide sequence: TGTGCCAGCAGCATCCTCAGGGCCCTTAATGAAAAACTGTTTTTT. Its protein product is CASSILRALNEKLFF.

V usage is TRBV2 and J usage is TRBJ1-2, with unresolved D. The CDR3 has 15 residues. V dropped 6 bases and J dropped 4 bases, with 18 bases sitting between them. Germline V gene data show CDR1 as SNHLY and CDR2 as FYNNEI. In DNA form, the CDR3 reads TGTGCCAGCAGACCCGGGGTTGCGGCGTTCTATGGCTACACCTTC. Protein product: CASRPGVAAFYGYTF.

CDR3 sequence reads: CASSSLIAGGPTYEQYF. For the CDR3, the DNA is TGTGCCAGCAGCTCCCTCATAGCGGGGGGGCCAACCTACGAGCAGTACTTC. This rearrangement joins TRBV11-3 to TRBJ2-7; 11 bases fit TRBD2. The CDR3 runs 17 residues. With 4 bases clipped from V and 2 bases from J, the junction kept 10 bases outside the gene matches. Per the germline V gene, CDR1 is SGHNT and CDR2 is YENEEA.

The chain is built from TRBV24-1 and TRBJ2-1; 12 bases agree with TRBD1. CDR3 length: 16 amino acids. Germline V CDR1 and CDR2: KGHDR, SFDVKD. The trim removed 4 bases at V and 7 bases at J, leaving 7 bases unmatched. Here the CDR3 reads CATSDTGTGGGNEQFF. The CDR3 DNA reads TGTGCCACCAGTGACACTGGGACAGGGGGCGGGAATGAGCAGTTCTTC.

This chain's CDR3 is CASSLTGTDEAFF. The CDR3 DNA reads as TGCGCCAGCAGCCTGACCGGGACAGATGAAGCTTTCTTT. V usage is TRBV4-3 and J usage is TRBJ1-1; 7 bases align to TRBD1. Per germline, CDR1 LGHNA and CDR2 YSLEER. The J segment lost 7 bases and the V segment lost 4 bases, leaving 6 bases of the junction unmatched. CDR3 length: 13 residues.

This chain uses TRBV11-1 with TRBJ2-7, with 8 bases identical to TRBD1. V lost 1 base to trimming and J lost 4 bases; unmatched junction nucleotides: 9. The CDR3 has 16 amino acids. Germline V gene data show CDR1 as SGHAT and CDR2 as FQDESV (reference sequence). As DNA, the CDR3 is TGTGCCAGCAGCTTAGGCCCCCGGGACAGGCCATACGAGCAGTACTTC. This gives the protein CASSLGPRDRPYEQYF.

The chain has TRBV7-9 and TRBJ2-7; 8 positions match TRBD2. The CDR3 consists of 14 residues. The junction had 8 bases not matched to a gene; V was cut back by 4 bases and J by 6 bases. Germline CDR1 and CDR2: SEHNR and FQNEAQ (reference sequence). The CDR3 reads CASSSLERGIEQYF. Here the CDR3 DNA reads TGTGCCAGCAGCTCCCTGGAGCGGGGGATCGAGCAGTACTTC.

This clone was recorded a few times. The genes are TRBV6-5 and TRBJ2-3; D gene uncertain. Trimming pared 0 bases from V and 1 base from J, leaving 8 bases between. CDR3 size: 15 residues. Germline V gene lookup returns CDR1 MNHEY and CDR2 SVGAGI. The CDR3: CASSYSGSRTDTQYF. The CDR3 DNA reads TGTGCCAGCAGTTACTCCGGTTCCCGCACAGATACGCAGTATTTT.

The chain employs TRBV3-1 (or the pseudogene TRBV3-2) and TRBJ2-7, with D possibly being TRBD1 or TRBD2 (6 bases each). V was pared by 1 base and J by 3 bases, with 13 bases between. The CDR3 is made up of 15 amino acids. CDR1 and CDR2 (germline): LGHDT, YNNKEL (reference sequence). DNA of the CDR3: TGTGCCAGCAGCCAAGTTGGAGGGGGATTCTACGAGCAGTACTTC. Its translation: CASSQVGGGFYEQYF.

The gene calls are TRBV19 and TRBJ1-4; 8 bases line up with TRBD1. V dropped 6 bases and J dropped 0; count of bases not matched to a gene: 6. The CDR3 has 16 residues. Germline CDR1 is LNHDA and CDR2 is SQIVND (reference sequence). Here the CDR3 reads CASSGVQGATNEKLFF. CDR3 bases: TGTGCCAGTAGCGGGGTACAGGGGGCAACTAATGAAAAACTGTTTTTT.

This chain joins TRBV10-1 and TRBJ1-1; 7 positions match TRBD1. CDR3 size: 16 residues. Germline V gene sequence: CDR1 WNHNN, CDR2 SYGVQD (reference sequence). V dropped 6 bases and J dropped 1; count of bases not matched to a gene: 11. The CDR3 protein is CASRESLTGRNTEAFF. In DNA form, the CDR3 reads TGCGCCAGCAGAGAATCTTTGACAGGGAGGAACACTGAAGCTTTCTTT.

The chain links TRBV4-3 to TRBJ2-6; 9 nucleotides align to TRBD1. Germline V gives CDR1 LGHNA, CDR2 YSLEER. J gave up 1 base and V 4 bases, and 11 bases lay outside the gene matches. The CDR3 has 19 amino acids. The CDR3 sequence is CASSPAGTGMGSGANVLTF. The DNA of the CDR3 is TGCGCCAGCAGCCCGGCTGGGACAGGGATGGGGTCTGGGGCCAACGTCCTGACTTTC.

V is TRBV11-2 and J is TRBJ2-7; D is perhaps TRBD1 (6 bases). The CDR3 spans 14 residues. V lost 1 base to trimming and J lost 4 bases, with 11 bases between them. Germline V lookup: CDR1 SGHAT, CDR2 FQNNGV. The CDR3 bases are TGTGCCAGCAGCTTAGTCCCAGGGGAGTACGAGCAGTACTTC. The encoded protein is CASSLVPGEYEQYF.

A few counts support this clone. The chain couples TRBV4-3 to TRBJ2-7; the D gene is possibly TRBD2 (6 bases). V was cut by 0 bases and J by 6 bases, with 12 bases left in between. The CDR3 runs to 14 residues. Germline CDR1 reads LGHNA; CDR2 reads YSLEER. The CDR3 is CASSQEEGRAEQYF. The CDR3 DNA follows: TGCGCCAGCAGCCAAGAGGAGGGACGGGCCGAGCAGTACTTC.

The rearrangement joins TRBV7-9 to TRBJ1-5, with 7 bases fitting TRBD1. Germline loops: CDR1 SEHNR, CDR2 FQNEAQ (reference sequence). The V gene end was trimmed by 1 base and the J gene end by 4 bases; junction bases not matched to a gene: 4. This CDR3 is 15 amino acids long. The CDR3 loop is CASSLGGQLNQPQHF. The CDR3 bases are TGTGCCAGCAGCTTAGGGGGACAGCTTAATCAGCCCCAGCATTTT.

The chain couples TRBV5-4 to TRBJ1-2; tentative D call: TRBD1 (6 bases). Germline-derived CDR1 and CDR2 are SGHNT and YYREEE (reference sequence). V lost 5 bases and J lost 2, with 16 bases in between. This CDR3 is built from 15 residues. The CDR3 here is CASRRPGDVNYGYTF. In DNA, the CDR3 is TGTGCCAGCAGAAGGCCAGGGGATGTAAACTATGGCTACACCTTC.

The chain couples TRBV12-3 or TRBV12-4 to TRBJ1-1; no clear D gene. Trimming pared 4 bases from V and 7 bases from J, leaving 10 bases between. CDR3 length: 12 residues. Here the CDR3 DNA reads TGTGCCAGCAGTTCGGGCTTTAATGAAGCTTTCTTT. This gives the protein CASSSGFNEAFF.

The rearrangement joins TRBV5-4 to TRBJ2-7; 8 nucleotides agree with TRBD1. J gave up 3 bases and V 5 bases, and 7 bases lay outside the gene matches. This CDR3 contains 14 residues. The germline V gene encodes CDR1 SGHNT and CDR2 YYREEE (reference sequence). CDR3 bases: TGTGCCAGCAGTGTACAGGGGGGAGACTACGAGCAGTACTTC. This gives the protein CASSVQGGDYEQYF.

The chain employs TRBV19 and TRBJ1-3, with D uncertain. The CDR3 loop spans 13 amino acids. Germline V gene sequence: CDR1 LNHDA, CDR2 SQIVND (reference sequence). Between the trimmed V and J ends, which lost 11 bases and 2 bases, there was a span of 13 bases. The CDR3 spells CACSRQAGNTIYF. DNA for the CDR3: TGTGCCTGCAGTAGACAAGCTGGAAACACCATATATTTT.

The chain employs TRBV11-1 and TRBJ1-1; TRBD1 might be the D (5 bases). CDR1 and CDR2 (germline): SGHAT, FQDESV (reference sequence). V was pared by 5 bases and J by 3 bases, with 13 bases between. CDR3 length: 14 residues. The CDR3 nucleotides read TGTGCCAGCAGCAAATGGGACCGATACACTGAAGCTTTCTTT. Protein sequence: CASSKWDRYTEAFF.

This sequence joins TRBV20-1 and TRBJ2-3; D possibly corresponds to TRBD2 (5 bases). Germline V lookup: CDR1 DFQATT, CDR2 SNEGSKA (reference sequence). V dropped 5 bases and J dropped 4 bases, with 7 bases sitting between them. The CDR3 consists of 11 residues. This CDR3 reads CSAVASDTQYF. In nucleotides, the CDR3 is TGCAGTGCTGTAGCGTCAGATACGCAGTATTTT.

This chain links TRBV18 with TRBJ1-2; D perhaps matches TRBD1 (5 bases). The germline V gene has CDR1 KGHSH and CDR2 LQKENI. Trimming took 4 bases from V and 1 from J, leaving 7 bases between them. The CDR3 is 13 amino acids. The CDR3 nucleotides are TGTGCCAGCTCACGAGGGGATAACTATGGCTACACCTTC. This encodes CASSRGDNYGYTF.

The genes are TRBV5-1 and TRBJ2-5; possible D gene TRBD1, 5 bases. The CDR3 totals 13 residues. V lost 4 bases and J 5 bases, leaving 12 bases between the germline ends. Germline assignment: CDR1 SGHRS and CDR2 YFSETQ. CDR3: CASSTGATETQYF. CDR3 bases: TGCGCCAGCAGCACTGGGGCGACGGAGACCCAGTACTTC.

This sequence joins TRBV4-1 and TRBJ2-1; 7 positions agree with TRBD2. The germline CDR1 and CDR2 sequences are MGHRA and YSYEKL. With 0 bases clipped from V and 0 bases from J, the junction kept 8 bases outside the gene matches. The CDR3 is made up of 18 amino acids. CDR3 sequence: CASSQDTSGASSYNEQFF. CDR3 sequence (DNA): TGCGCCAGCAGCCAAGACACCAGCGGGGCAAGCTCCTACAATGAGCAGTTCTTC.

In this sample, this clone turned up a few times. This rearrangement joins TRBV3-1 (or the pseudogene TRBV3-2) to TRBJ2-1, with a tentative D call TRBD2 (6 bases). This CDR3 is built from 15 residues. Germline V gene lookup returns CDR1 LGHDT and CDR2 YNNKEL (reference sequence). The V end lost 4 bases, the J end lost 7 bases, and 17 bases lay between the germline ends. The CDR3 is CASSLGASAGNEQFF. CDR3 sequence (DNA): TGTGCCAGCAGCCTAGGGGCTAGCGCAGGGAATGAGCAGTTCTTC.

This sequence joins TRBV3-1 (or the pseudogene TRBV3-2) and TRBJ2-1; TRBD2 agrees at 10 bases. The germline gives CDR1 LGHDT, CDR2 YNNKEL (reference sequence). J was trimmed by 5 bases and V by 4 bases; bases with no gene match: 5. This CDR3 is built from 15 residues. The CDR3 loop is CASSLSGGGHNEQFF. CDR3 nucleotides: TGTGCCAGCAGCCTCAGCGGGGGGGGTCACAATGAGCAGTTCTTC.

This clone occurred a few times. The gene calls are TRBV23-1 and TRBJ2-4; 8 positions match TRBD1. TRBV23-1 belongs to the ORF category, with a function that is uncertain. CDR3 length: 20 amino acids. V shed 6 bases, J shed 0 bases, and the junction held 19 bases outside the gene matches. The CDR3 loop is CASRGDLTGDGGVAKNIQYF. Here the CDR3 DNA reads TGCGCCAGCAGGGGAGACTTGACAGGGGATGGCGGGGTAGCCAAAAACATTCAGTACTTC.

This rearrangement joins TRBV30 to TRBJ2-1, with TRBD1 matching over 8 bases. V lost 3 bases and J lost 12; bases outside the gene matches: 10. The CDR3 sequence is 13 residues long. Looked up from germline, CDR1 is GTSNPN and CDR2 is SVGIG (reference sequence). In DNA form, the CDR3 reads TGTGCCTGGAGCCCCGGGACAGGCCGTGGGCAGTTCTTC. It specifies CAWSPGTGRGQFF.

This sequence joins TRBV2 and TRBJ1-2; D not certain. Trimming took 3 bases from V and 6 from J, leaving 11 bases between them. CDR3 length equals 13 residues. Germline V gene lookup returns CDR1 SNHLY and CDR2 FYNNEI. CDR3 sequence: CASSEDGRNGYTF. The CDR3, as DNA: TGTGCCAGCAGTGAGGACGGGAGAAATGGCTACACCTTC.

The chain recombines TRBV6-4 with TRBJ2-3, with 12 positions matching TRBD2. The CDR3 covers 15 residues. The V segment lost 2 bases and the J segment 4 bases; nucleotides outside the gene matches: 1. Per germline, CDR1 MRHNA and CDR2 SNTAGT. The DNA for the CDR3 is TGTGCCAGCAGTGACCGGACTAGCGGGGCAGATACGCAGTATTTT. Translating gives CASSDRTSGADTQYF.

The chain couples TRBV28 to TRBJ1-1, with D tentatively TRBD1 (6 bases). CDR1 is MDHEN, CDR2 SYDVKM, per germline. The V end was cut by 3 bases, the J end by 2 bases, with 22 bases between. The CDR3 spans 18 residues. The CDR3 is CASSFRRTVESRNTEAFF. The CDR3 DNA sequence: TGTGCCAGCAGTTTTCGACGGACAGTGGAAAGTAGAAACACTGAAGCTTTCTTT.

J is TRBJ2-7 and V is TRBV29-1; 10 bases are a match to TRBD1. The length of the CDR3 is 14 residues. V lost 6 bases, J lost 2 bases, and 7 bases stayed unmatched. From germline, CDR1 is SQVTM and CDR2 ANQGSEA. For the CDR3, the DNA is TGCAGCGTCTTTGGGACAGGGGATACCTACGAGCAGTACTTC. Translated: CSVFGTGDTYEQYF.